This TCR beta chain appears in the sequencing data of a study of patients and donors after allogeneic stem cell transplantation. TCRdb redid the calling of the RT-PCR reads with MiXCR, one entry per CDR3 protein. The sample lists about a million distinct CDR3 sequences; approximately 18% were seen once. Germline lookup yields CDR1 SGHVS and CDR2 FQNEAQ. V gave up 6 bases and J gave up 0 bases, with 15 bases separating them. The length of the CDR3 is 15 residues. Sample: blood, either unsorted or a sorted T cell fraction (not recorded which). This chain uses TRBV7-8 with TRBJ2-7; tentatively, D is TRBD2 (6 bases). The sequence derives from a human donor who was either an allogeneic HSCT recipient or a stem cell or donor lymphocyte infusion donor (not recorded which). It is not recorded whose cells these are; they may come from a transplant donor. The CDR3 spells CASSSTGTHSYEQYF. CDR3 DNA sequence: TGTGCCAGCAGTAGTACCGGGACTCACTCCTACGAGCAGTACTTC.